The 6 T cell receptor beta chains below were found in one sample sequenced in a study of blood T cell repertoires in COVID-19 (dated by TCRdb to 2020 to 2022). The library was prepared using the immunoSEQ multiplex PCR assay. TCRdb re-hosts the immuneACCESS table, in-frame sequences only. Its copies lack some clones; in the studies checked, an unresolved V gene accounts for under half of them, and the cause for the rest is not known. Across this sample there are 200,000 to 300,000 clones, with around 90% seen only once. The ten biggest clones cover around 3% of the sample. The sequenced material came from PBMCs or T cells enriched from blood (not recorded which). The source of these receptors is a woman between 40 and 50 years old who had been exposed to COVID-19.

The V gene is TRBV5-1, the J gene TRBJ1-1, with D maybe TRBD1 (5 bases). Germline-derived CDR1 and CDR2 are SGHRS and YFSETQ. The CDR3 length is 15 residues. Trimming took off 0 bases at V and 1 base at J, with 10 bases between the two ends. As DNA, the CDR3 is TGCGCCAGCAGCTTGGCCGGGGGGACGAACACTGAAGCTTTCTTT. Its translation is CASSLAGGTNTEAFF.

The rearrangement links TRBV6-6 to TRBJ1-2; D call uncertain. Per germline, CDR1 MNHNY and CDR2 SVGAGI (reference sequence). V lost 2 bases to trimming and J lost 7 bases, with 11 bases between them. This CDR3 contains 13 residues. This CDR3 reads CASSYGTAGGYTF. CDR3 bases: TGTGCCAGCAGTTACGGTACAGCAGGTGGCTACACCTTC.

The rearrangement uses TRBV7-2 and TRBJ1-6, with 7 bases lining up with TRBD1. The ends lost 5 bases at V and 4 bases at J; junction bases unmatched: 2. This CDR3 is 14 amino acids long. Germline V lookup: CDR1 SGHTA, CDR2 FQGNSA. The CDR3 DNA sequence: TGTGCCAGCAGCCCGGGACAGTATAATTCACCCCTCCACTTT. Its protein is CASSPGQYNSPLHF.

The chain links TRBV4-2 to TRBJ2-1; 10 bases fit TRBD2. Germline CDR1 reads LGHNA; CDR2 reads YNFKEQ. The V segment lost 0 bases and the J segment 12 bases; nucleotides outside the gene matches: 11. The CDR3 has 16 amino acids. The CDR3 is CASSQDSTSGSLGQFF. CDR3 coding DNA: TGTGCCAGCAGCCAAGATTCGACTAGCGGGTCCCTCGGGCAGTTCTTC.

The chain employs TRBV6-2 or TRBV6-3 and TRBJ1-1; 7 bases map to TRBD1. The CDR3 sequence is 14 residues long. The germline CDR1 and CDR2 sequences are MNHEY and SVGEGT. Germline trimming cut 4 bases from V and 5 bases from J; bases unmatched to any gene: 7. CDR3 nucleotide sequence: TGTGCCAGCAGTTGGACAGGATCCCAGACTGAAGCTTTCTTT. Amino acid sequence: CASSWTGSQTEAFF.

This clone was observed a handful of times. This chain joins TRBV19 and TRBJ2-2; TRBD2 matches 10 bases. The J segment lost 1 base and the V segment lost 5 bases, leaving 1 base of the junction unmatched. The CDR3 covers 15 residues. In germline, CDR1 is LNHDA, CDR2 SQIVND (reference sequence). The CDR3 sequence: CASSSSGGNTGELFF. CDR3 bases: TGTGCCAGTAGTTCTAGCGGGGGGAACACCGGGGAGCTGTTTTTT.